The next 21 T cell receptor beta chains were all read from a single sample in a study of blood T cells in healthy people across ages. Together with a sample-barcoded 5' primer, a J-beta primer mix was included in a second PCR lasting about 7 to 12 cycles. Each CDR3 protein gets one entry after TCRdb re-called the 5' RACE reads with MiXCR. The sample has under 1 million distinct CDR3 sequences; approximately 48% are singletons. The sequenced sample consisted of blood. The receptor set was obtained from a man aged 55 to 70 in good health.

The rearrangement joins TRBV3-1 to TRBJ2-5, with D perhaps matching TRBD2 (7 bases). The CDR3 is 16 residues long. Germline-derived CDR1 and CDR2 are LGHDT and YNNKEL (reference sequence). Trimming shortened V by 3 bases and J by 11 bases, and 25 bases separated the two germline ends. CDR3 in amino acids: CASSQRGGQSDNEQYF. The CDR3 nucleotides are TGTGCCAGCAGCCAGCGCGGGGGACAATCCGACAATGAGCAGTACTTC.

This clonotype appeared a few times. The junction shows a germline mismatch at one end, possibly a read error. V usage is TRBV20-1 and J usage is TRBJ2-3, with TRBD1 identical over 7 bases. The CDR3 has 15 amino acids. The germline CDR1 and CDR2 sequences are DFQATT and SNEGSKA (reference sequence). The CDR3 loop reads CSAGDTGAPKGTQYF. CDR3 DNA: TGCAGTGCTGGAGATACAGGGGCGCCCAAAGGTACGCAGTATTTT.

Worth noting for this clonotype: Likely a read error: the CDR3 ends without its conserved phenylalanine or tryptophan. The chain couples TRBV6-2 or TRBV6-3 to TRBJ2-1, with D hard to call. The CDR3 length is 14 residues. The V end was cut by 7 bases, the J end by 5 bases, with 15 bases between. Germline V gives CDR1 MNHEY, CDR2 SVGEGT. CDR3 region: CASKRDPYNNEQFL. CDR3 in DNA: TGTGCCAGCAAGCGAGATCCCTACAACAATGAGCAGTTCTTA.

The chain combines TRBV11-3 with TRBJ2-3; 7 nucleotides line up with TRBD2. CDR1 is SGHNT and CDR2 is YENEEA in the germline V gene. V gave up 5 bases and J gave up 4 bases; unmatched junction bases: 15. This CDR3 spans 17 amino acids. The CDR3 protein is CASSPRGVLTVPDTQYF. DNA of the CDR3: TGTGCCAGCAGCCCCCGGGGGGTTCTTACGGTCCCAGATACGCAGTATTTT.

V is TRBV7-2 and J is TRBJ2-7; TRBD2 matches at 10 bases. Per germline, CDR1 SGHTA and CDR2 FQGNSA. V shed 5 bases and J 9 bases; nucleotides not matched to a gene: 10. The CDR3 spans 14 residues. CDR3 coding DNA: TGTGCCAGCAGCCAGCTAGCGGGGGATACTTCGCAGTACTTC. This sequence encodes CASSQLAGDTSQYF.

This clonotype was found a few times. The rearrangement links TRBV6-5 to TRBJ1-4; TRBD1 might be the D (6 bases). Between the trimmed V and J ends, which lost 5 bases and 15 bases, there was a span of 13 bases. The germline CDR1 and CDR2 sequences are MNHEY and SVGAGI. This CDR3 contains 11 residues. The CDR3 nucleotides are TGTGCCAGCAGTCAGGGGAGAGAGGTGTTTTTT. As protein: CASSQGREVFF.

The J gene is TRBJ2-3, the V gene TRBV27; either TRBD1 or TRBD2 may supply D (5 bases each). CDR1 and CDR2 from the germline V gene are MNHEY and SMNVEV (reference sequence). The V end lost 5 bases, the J end lost 2 bases, and 23 bases lay between the germline ends. The CDR3 totals 18 residues. This CDR3 reads CASSTRDQRKRITDTQYF. DNA for the CDR3: TGTGCCAGCAGTACCCGGGACCAACGAAAGAGAATCACAGATACGCAGTATTTT.

This chain joins TRBV6-6 and TRBJ1-5, with 8 bases that match TRBD1. The CDR3 has 17 residues. V shed 7 bases, J shed 2 bases, and the junction held 13 bases outside the gene matches. Per germline, CDR1 MNHNY and CDR2 SVGAGI (reference sequence). The CDR3 here is CASTPRQGSGGNQPQHF. The CDR3 DNA is TGTGCCAGCACCCCTAGACAGGGGTCGGGGGGCAATCAGCCCCAGCATTTT.

V is TRBV20-1 and J is TRBJ2-4, with TRBD1 identical over 11 bases. With the DNA end fitting TRBJ2-7 better, the J assignment may be wrong. Per the germline V gene, CDR1 is DFQATT and CDR2 is SNEGSKA (reference sequence). The CDR3 runs to 16 residues. Here the CDR3 DNA reads TGCAGTGCTAGAGATCCTTGGGGACAGGGGGCCTACGAGCAGTACTTC. Protein sequence: CSARDPWGQGAYEQYF.

CDR3 sequence (DNA): TGTGCTAGTGGTTTGGGCTACGAGCAGTACTTC. It translates to CASGLGYEQYF. The V gene is TRBV12-5, the J gene TRBJ2-7; D is unresolved. V gave up 1 base and J gave up 3 bases, with 1 base separating them. Per germline, CDR1 LGHNT and CDR2 FRNRAP. CDR3 length: 11 residues.

The chain links TRBV9 to TRBJ1-5, with TRBD1 as a possible D gene (5 bases). This CDR3 region has 14 residues. Germline V CDR1 and CDR2: SGDLS, YYNGEE. V dropped 3 bases and J dropped 1 base, with 8 bases sitting between them. The CDR3 protein is CASSAGPSNQPQHF. Written as DNA, the CDR3 is TGTGCCAGCAGCGCGGGACCGAGCAATCAGCCCCAGCATTTT.

This rearrangement joins TRBV3-1 to TRBJ1-2; D unclear. Trimming cost V 1 base and J 4 bases, with 16 bases left between them. Germline V lookup: CDR1 LGHDT, CDR2 YNNKEL (reference sequence). The CDR3 is 16 residues long. The CDR3 spells CASSQVEAVGIYGYTF. The CDR3, as DNA: TGTGCCAGCAGCCAAGTAGAAGCGGTAGGGATCTATGGCTACACCTTC.

The rearrangement uses TRBV12-3 or TRBV12-4 and TRBJ1-5; weak D call: TRBD1 (6 bases). V was trimmed by 9 bases and J by 0 bases, leaving 18 bases between them. CDR3 length: 16 residues. CDR3 loop: CASSQQGSYSNQPQHF. CDR3 nucleotide sequence: TGTGCCAGTAGTCAACAGGGTTCGTATAGCAATCAGCCCCAGCATTTT.

In this sample, this clonotype turned up a few times. J is TRBJ1-4 and V is TRBV4-1, with TRBD1 matching over 10 bases. J was trimmed by 5 bases and V by 4 bases; bases with no gene match: 7. Germline V lookup: CDR1 MGHRA, CDR2 YSYEKL. The CDR3 is 16 residues long. The CDR3 loop reads CASSLIPGQGNEKLFF. DNA of the CDR3: TGCGCCAGCAGCCTGATTCCGGGACAGGGGAATGAAAAACTGTTTTTT.

The chain employs TRBV6-2 or TRBV6-3 and TRBJ2-1, with D hard to call. V gave up 6 bases and J gave up 4 bases, with 13 bases separating them. The CDR3 runs 14 residues. CDR1 and CDR2 from the germline V gene are MNHEY and SVGEGT. The CDR3 protein is CASRKAPEYNEQFF. The CDR3, as DNA: TGTGCCAGCAGGAAGGCCCCGGAGTACAATGAGCAGTTCTTC.

This clonotype was counted ten times or more. The genes are TRBV5-5 and TRBJ2-3; 7 bases fit TRBD1. V trimming: 5 bases; J trimming: 1 base; junction bases outside the gene matches: 1. The germline V gene has CDR1 SGHKS and CDR2 YYEKEE (reference sequence). The CDR3 spans 13 residues. CDR3 in amino acids: CASSGQGTDTQYF. In DNA form, the CDR3 reads TGTGCCAGCAGTGGACAGGGCACAGATACGCAGTATTTT. Full variable domain (remainder filled in from reference TRBV5-5 and TRBJ2-3): DAGVTQSPTHLIKTRGQQVTLRCSPISGHKSVSWYQQVLGQGPQFIFQYYEKEERGRGNFPDRFSARQFPNYSSELNVNALLLGDSALYLCASSGQGTDTQYFGPGTRLTVL.

This clonotype occurred a few times. The chain has TRBV7-9 and TRBJ2-3; D remains ambiguous. Between the trimmed V and J ends, which lost 5 bases and 5 bases, there was a span of 14 bases. Germline CDR1 reads SEHNR; CDR2 reads FQNEAQ (reference sequence). CDR3 size: 14 residues. The CDR3 region has the DNA TGTGCCAGCAGCCTATCCCTAGGCCAAGATACGCAGTATTTT. Its translation: CASSLSLGQDTQYF.

The CDR3 loop reads CASSGQGYTGELFF. The DNA of the CDR3 is TGCGCCAGCAGCGGACAGGGGTACACCGGGGAGCTGTTTTTT. V and J are TRBV5-1 and TRBJ2-2; 9 nucleotides align to TRBD1. The germline gives CDR1 SGHRS, CDR2 YFSETQ. Trimming cost V 4 bases and J 3 bases; bases outside gene matches: 1. The CDR3 has 14 amino acids.

This rearrangement joins TRBV29-1 to TRBJ2-4; D is unresolved. Looked up from germline, CDR1 is SQVTM and CDR2 is ANQGSEA. The CDR3 consists of 15 residues. V shed 2 bases and J shed 1 base, with 12 bases lying between them. The CDR3 coding sequence is TGCAGCGTTGAACTGGGCCGCAGCGCCAAAAACATTCAGTACTTC. It yields the protein CSVELGRSAKNIQYF.

This clonotype was observed many times. The chain combines TRBV7-2 with TRBJ2-1; D is unresolved. V dropped 6 bases and J dropped 3 bases, with 3 bases sitting between them. The CDR3 runs to 11 residues. Per the germline V gene, CDR1 is SGHTA and CDR2 is FQGNSA. The CDR3, as DNA: TGTGCCAGCAGTTACTACAATGAGCAGTTCTTC. It encodes CASSYYNEQFF.

This clonotype was found many times. The rearrangement links TRBV5-1 to TRBJ2-3; D remains ambiguous. In germline, CDR1 is SGHRS, CDR2 YFSETQ. This CDR3 spans 12 amino acids. V was cut by 0 bases and J by 5 bases, with 4 bases left in between. This CDR3 reads CASSLDLDTQYF. CDR3 sequence (DNA): TGCGCCAGCAGCTTGGACTTAGATACGCAGTATTTT.